This TCR beta chain was sequenced for a study of blood T cell repertoires in COVID-19. Study-level information: Acute and convalescent COVID-19 specimens originated in the United States, Italy and Spain. T cells, B-cell-depleted T cells, or PBMCs provided the cDNA or gDNA that served as material.

Methods used by the authors: Quantification of nucleated cells was approximated via reference gene primer amplification. The protocol was immunoSEQ multiplex PCR, while the TCRdb copy is restricted to in-frame clones and leaves out a portion. V and J calls and clone size are given by that table; D and trimming were obtained from the DNA. The sample lists about 24,000 clones, about 90% occurring once. This CDR3 has 14 residues. Trimming cost V 4 bases and J 0 bases, with 8 bases left between them. CDR1 LNHDA and CDR2 SQIVND come from the germline V gene (reference sequence). The sample consisted of peripheral blood. The gene calls are TRBV19 and TRBJ2-3; a possible D gene is TRBD1 (5 bases). The TCR was taken from a human donor with active COVID-19. The donor label of this sample is uncertain. The CDR3 here is CASSTRQSTDTQYF. The DNA for the CDR3 is TGTGCCAGTAGTACCAGACAGAGCACAGATACGCAGTATTTT. The entire variable domain, with the rest obtained from reference TRBV19 and TRBJ2-3, is as follows: DGGITQSPKYLFRKEGQNVTLSCEQNLNHDAMYWYRQDPGQGLRLIYYSQIVNDFQKGDIAEGYSVSREKKESFPLTVTSAQKNPTAFYLCASSTRQSTDTQYFGPGTRLTVL.